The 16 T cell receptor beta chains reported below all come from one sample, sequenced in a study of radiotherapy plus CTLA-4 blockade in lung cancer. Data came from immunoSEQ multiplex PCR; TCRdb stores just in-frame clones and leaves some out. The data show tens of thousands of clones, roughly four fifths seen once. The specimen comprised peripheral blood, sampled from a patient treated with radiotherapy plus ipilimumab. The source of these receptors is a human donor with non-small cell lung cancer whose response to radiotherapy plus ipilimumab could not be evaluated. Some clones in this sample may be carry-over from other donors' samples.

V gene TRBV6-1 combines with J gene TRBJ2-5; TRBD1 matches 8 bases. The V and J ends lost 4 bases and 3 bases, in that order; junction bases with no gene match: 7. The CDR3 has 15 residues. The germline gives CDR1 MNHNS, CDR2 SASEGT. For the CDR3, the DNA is TGTGCCAGCAGTGTGAACAGGGGGTTGGAAGAGACCCAGTACTTC. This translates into CASSVNRGLEETQYF.

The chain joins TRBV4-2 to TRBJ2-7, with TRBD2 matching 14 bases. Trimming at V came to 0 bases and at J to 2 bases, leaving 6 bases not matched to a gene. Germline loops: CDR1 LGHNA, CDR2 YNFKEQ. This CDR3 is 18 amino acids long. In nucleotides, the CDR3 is TGTGCCAGCAGCCAAGAAAAGGGACTAGCGGGGGCGACCTACGAGCAGTACTTC. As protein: CASSQEKGLAGATYEQYF.

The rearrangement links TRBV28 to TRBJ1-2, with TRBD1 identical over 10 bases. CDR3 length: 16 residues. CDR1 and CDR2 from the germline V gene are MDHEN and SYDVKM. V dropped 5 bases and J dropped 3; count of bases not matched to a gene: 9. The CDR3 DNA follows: TGTGCCAGCAGTCATCGAGACAGGGGGCGTTACTATGGCTACACCTTC. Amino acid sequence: CASSHRDRGRYYGYTF.

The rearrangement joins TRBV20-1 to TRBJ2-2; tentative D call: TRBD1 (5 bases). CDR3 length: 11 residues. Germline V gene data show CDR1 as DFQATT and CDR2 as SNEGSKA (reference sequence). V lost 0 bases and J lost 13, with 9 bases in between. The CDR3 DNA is TGCAGTGCTAGAGATGACAGCAGGCTGTTTTTT. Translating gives CSARDDSRLFF.

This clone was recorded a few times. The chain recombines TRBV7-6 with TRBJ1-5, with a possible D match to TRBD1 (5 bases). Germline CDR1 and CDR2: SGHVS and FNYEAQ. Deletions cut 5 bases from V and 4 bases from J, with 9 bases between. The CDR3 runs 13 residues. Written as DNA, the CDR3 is TGTGCCAGCAGCCTGACAGAAAATCAGCCCCAGCATTTT. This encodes CASSLTENQPQHF.

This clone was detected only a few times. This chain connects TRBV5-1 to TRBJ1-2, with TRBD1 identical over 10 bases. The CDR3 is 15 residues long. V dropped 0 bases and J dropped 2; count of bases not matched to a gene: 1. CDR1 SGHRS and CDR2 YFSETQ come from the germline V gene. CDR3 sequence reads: CASSLGTGGNYGYTF. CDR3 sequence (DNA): TGCGCCAGCAGCTTGGGGACAGGGGGGAACTATGGCTACACCTTC. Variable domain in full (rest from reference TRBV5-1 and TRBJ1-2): KAGVTQTPRYLIKTRGQQVTLSCSPISGHRSVSWYQQTPGQGLQFLFEYFSETQRNKGNFPGRFSGRQFSNSRSEMNVSTLELGDSALYLCASSLGTGGNYGYTFGSGTRLTVV.

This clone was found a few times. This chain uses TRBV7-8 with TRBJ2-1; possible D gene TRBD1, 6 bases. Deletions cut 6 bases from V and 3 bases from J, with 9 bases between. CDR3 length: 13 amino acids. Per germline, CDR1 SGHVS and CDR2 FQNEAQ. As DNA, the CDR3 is TGTGCCAGCAGGCCACAGGGCTACAATGAGCAGTTCTTC. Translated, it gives CASRPQGYNEQFF.

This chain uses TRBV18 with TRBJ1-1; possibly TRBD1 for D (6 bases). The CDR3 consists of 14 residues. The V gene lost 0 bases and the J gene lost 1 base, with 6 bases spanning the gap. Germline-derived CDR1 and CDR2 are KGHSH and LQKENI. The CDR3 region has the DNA TGTGCCAGCTCACCACCGACAGGGAACACTGAAGCTTTCTTT. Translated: CASSPPTGNTEAFF.

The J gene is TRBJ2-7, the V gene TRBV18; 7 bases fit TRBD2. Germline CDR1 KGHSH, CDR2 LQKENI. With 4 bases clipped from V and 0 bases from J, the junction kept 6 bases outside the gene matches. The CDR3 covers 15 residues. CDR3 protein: CASSLLAVSSYEQYF. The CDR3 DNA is TGTGCCAGCTCACTTCTAGCGGTGAGCTCCTACGAGCAGTACTTC.

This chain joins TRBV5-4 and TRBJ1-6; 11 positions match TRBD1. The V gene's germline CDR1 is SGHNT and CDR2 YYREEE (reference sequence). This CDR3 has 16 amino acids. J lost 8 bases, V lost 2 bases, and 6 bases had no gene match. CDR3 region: CASSFSGTGGYSPLHF. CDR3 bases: TGTGCCAGCAGCTTTTCCGGGACAGGGGGATATTCACCCCTCCACTTT.

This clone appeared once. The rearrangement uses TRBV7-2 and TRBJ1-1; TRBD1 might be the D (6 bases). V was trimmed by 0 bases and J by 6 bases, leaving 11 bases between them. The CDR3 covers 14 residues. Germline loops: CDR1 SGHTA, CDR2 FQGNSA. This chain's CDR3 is CASSLADRSAEAFF. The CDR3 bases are TGTGCCAGCAGCTTAGCCGACAGGTCGGCTGAAGCTTTCTTT. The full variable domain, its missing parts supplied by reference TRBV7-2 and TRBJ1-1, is GAGVSQSPSNKVTEKGKDVELRCDPISGHTALYWYRQSLGQGLEFLIYFQGNSAPDKSGLPSDRFSAERTGGSVSTLTIQRTQQEDSAVYLCASSLADRSAEAFFGQGTRLTVV.

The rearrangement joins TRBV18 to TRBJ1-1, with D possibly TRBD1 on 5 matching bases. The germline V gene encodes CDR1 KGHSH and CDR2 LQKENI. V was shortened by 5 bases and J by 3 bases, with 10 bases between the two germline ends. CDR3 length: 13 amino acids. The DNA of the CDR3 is TGTGCCAGCTCATCACAGGAGTACACTGAAGCTTTCTTT. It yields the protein CASSSQEYTEAFF.

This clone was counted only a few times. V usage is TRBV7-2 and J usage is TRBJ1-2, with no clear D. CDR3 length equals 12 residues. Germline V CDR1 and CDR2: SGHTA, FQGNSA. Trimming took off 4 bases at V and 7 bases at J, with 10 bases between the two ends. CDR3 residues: CASSWTEAGYTF. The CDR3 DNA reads TGTGCCAGCAGCTGGACGGAGGCTGGCTACACCTTC.

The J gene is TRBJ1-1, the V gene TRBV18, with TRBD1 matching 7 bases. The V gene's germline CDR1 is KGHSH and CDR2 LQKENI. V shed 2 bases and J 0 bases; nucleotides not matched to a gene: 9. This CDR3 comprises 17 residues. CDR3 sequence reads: CASSPTGVTTMNTEAFF. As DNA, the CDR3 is TGTGCCAGCTCACCAACAGGGGTTACTACTATGAACACTGAAGCTTTCTTT.

The CDR3 loop reads CASSPDREANYGYTF. The CDR3 DNA reads TGTGCCAGCTCACCAGACAGGGAAGCTAACTATGGCTACACCTTC. The V gene is TRBV18, the J gene TRBJ1-2, with 7 bases that match TRBD1. The germline CDR1 and CDR2 sequences are KGHSH and LQKENI. This CDR3 is 15 amino acids long. The V gene end was trimmed by 2 bases and the J gene end by 0 bases; junction bases not matched to a gene: 3. The variable domain in full, completed from reference TRBV18 and TRBJ1-2, reads NAGVMQNPRHLVRRRGQEARLRCSPMKGHSHVYWYRQLPEEGLKFMVYLQKENIIDESGMPKERFSAEFPKEGPSILRIQQVVRGDSAAYFCASSPDREANYGYTFGSGTRLTVV.

The CDR3 DNA reads as TGTGCCAGCCGGGAGGGGGCCAACTATAATTCACCCCTCCACTTT. Translation gives CASREGANYNSPLHF. The rearrangement uses TRBV27 and TRBJ1-6, with 7 bases that match TRBD1. Looked up from germline, CDR1 is MNHEY and CDR2 is SMNVEV (reference sequence). V shed 8 bases and J 3 bases; nucleotides not matched to a gene: 7. The CDR3 spans 15 residues.